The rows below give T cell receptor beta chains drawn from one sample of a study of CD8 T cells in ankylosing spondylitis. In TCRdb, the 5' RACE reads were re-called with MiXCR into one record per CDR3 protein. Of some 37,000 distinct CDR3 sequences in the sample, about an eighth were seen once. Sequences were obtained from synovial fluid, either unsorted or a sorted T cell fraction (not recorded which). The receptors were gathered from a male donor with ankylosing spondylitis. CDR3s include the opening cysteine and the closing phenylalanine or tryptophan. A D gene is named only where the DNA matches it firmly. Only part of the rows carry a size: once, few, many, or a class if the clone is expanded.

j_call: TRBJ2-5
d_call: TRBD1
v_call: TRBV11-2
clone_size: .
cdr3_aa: CASSGWDRDYLTEETQYF

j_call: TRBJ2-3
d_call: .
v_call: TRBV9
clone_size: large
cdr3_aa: CASSSGLFSTDTQYF

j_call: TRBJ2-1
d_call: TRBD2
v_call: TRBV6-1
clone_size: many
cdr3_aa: CASRPSGGSNEQFF

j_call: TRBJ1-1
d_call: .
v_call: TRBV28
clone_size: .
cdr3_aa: CASSYLGRMNTEAFF

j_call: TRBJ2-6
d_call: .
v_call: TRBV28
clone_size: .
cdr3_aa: CASTAEISGANVLTF

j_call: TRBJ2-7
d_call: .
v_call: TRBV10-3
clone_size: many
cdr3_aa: CAISESFSALTDEQYF